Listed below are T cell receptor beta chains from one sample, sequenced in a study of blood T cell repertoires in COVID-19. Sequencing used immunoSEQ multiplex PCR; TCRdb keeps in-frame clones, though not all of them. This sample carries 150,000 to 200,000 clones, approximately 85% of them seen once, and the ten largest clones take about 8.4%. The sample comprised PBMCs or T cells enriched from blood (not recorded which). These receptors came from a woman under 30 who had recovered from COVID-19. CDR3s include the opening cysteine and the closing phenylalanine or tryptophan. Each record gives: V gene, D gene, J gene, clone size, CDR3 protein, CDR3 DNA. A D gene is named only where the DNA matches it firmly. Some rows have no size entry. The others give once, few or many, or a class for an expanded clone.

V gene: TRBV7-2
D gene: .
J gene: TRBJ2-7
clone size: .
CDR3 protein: CASSTDSNYLSYEQYF
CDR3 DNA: TGTGCCAGCAGCACGGACAGCAACTACCTCTCCTACGAGCAGTACTTC

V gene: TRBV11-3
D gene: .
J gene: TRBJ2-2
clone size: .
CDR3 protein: CASSLNLVGELFF
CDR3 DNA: TGTGCCAGCAGCTTAAATCTCGTGGGGGAGCTGTTTTTT

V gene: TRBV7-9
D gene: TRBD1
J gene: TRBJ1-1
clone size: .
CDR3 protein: CASSGQGENTEAFF
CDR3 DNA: TGTGCCAGCAGCGGACAGGGAGAGAACACTGAAGCTTTCTTT

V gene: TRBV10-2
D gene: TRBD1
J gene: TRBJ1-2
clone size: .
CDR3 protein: CASSEIGTGALGGYGYTF
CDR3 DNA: TGCGCCAGCAGTGAAATAGGGACAGGGGCCCTCGGTGGCTATGGCTACACCTTC

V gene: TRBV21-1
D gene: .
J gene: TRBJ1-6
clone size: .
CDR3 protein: CASSNQGKGDMCPSSPLHF
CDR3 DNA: TGTGCCAGCAGCAACCAGGGAAAGGGGGATATGTGCCCCAGTTCACCCCTCCACTTT

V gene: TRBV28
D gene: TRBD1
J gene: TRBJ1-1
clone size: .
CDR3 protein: CASKPPTGVSNTEAFF
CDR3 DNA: TGTGCCAGCAAACCGCCCACAGGGGTTTCGAACACTGAAGCTTTCTTT

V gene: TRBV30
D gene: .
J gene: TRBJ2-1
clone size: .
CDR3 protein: CALGQSTYNEQFF
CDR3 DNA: TGTGCCTTGGGGCAATCTACTTACAATGAGCAGTTCTTC

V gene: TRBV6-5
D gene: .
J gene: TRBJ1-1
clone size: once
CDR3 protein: CATTLSPQDTEAFF
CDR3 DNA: TGTGCCACCACCCTGAGCCCCCAGGACACTGAAGCTTTCTTT

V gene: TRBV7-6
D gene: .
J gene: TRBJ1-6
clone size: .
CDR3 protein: CASSSDVVRRGSPLHF
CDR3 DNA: TGTGCCAGCAGCTCCGACGTGGTGAGGCGGGGTTCACCCCTCCACTTT

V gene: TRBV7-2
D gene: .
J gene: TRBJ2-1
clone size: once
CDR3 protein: CASSFYRYNEQFF
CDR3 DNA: TGTGCCAGCAGCTTTTACAGGTACAATGAGCAGTTCTTC

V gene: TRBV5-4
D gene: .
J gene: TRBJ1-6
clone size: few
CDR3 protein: CASSLGGENSPLHF
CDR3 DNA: TGTGCCAGCAGCTTGGGGGGGGAAAATTCACCCCTCCACTTT

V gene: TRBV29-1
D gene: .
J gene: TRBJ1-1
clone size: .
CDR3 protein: CSVRSGGTEAFF
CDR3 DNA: TGCAGCGTGAGGAGTGGCGGGACTGAAGCTTTCTTT

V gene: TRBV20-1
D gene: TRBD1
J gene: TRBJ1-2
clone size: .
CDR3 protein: CSASRADRATGGYTF
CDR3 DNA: TGCAGTGCTAGTCGTGCGGACAGGGCCACAGGGGGCTACACCTTC

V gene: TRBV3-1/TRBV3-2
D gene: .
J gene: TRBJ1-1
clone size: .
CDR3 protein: CASSQVSGAVEAFF
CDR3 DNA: TGTGCCAGCAGCCAAGTATCAGGGGCAGTTGAAGCTTTCTTT

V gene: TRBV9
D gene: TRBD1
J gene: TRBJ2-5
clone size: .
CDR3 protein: CASSVAGGQETQYF
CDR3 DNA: TGTGCCAGCAGCGTAGCAGGGGGCCAAGAGACCCAGTACTTC

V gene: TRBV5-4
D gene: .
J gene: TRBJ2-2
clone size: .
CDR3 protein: CASRVRGSNTGELFF
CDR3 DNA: TGTGCCAGCAGGGTTAGGGGTTCGAACACCGGGGAGCTGTTTTTT

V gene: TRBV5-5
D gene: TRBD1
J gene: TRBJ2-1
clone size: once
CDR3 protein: CASQTVGTATYNEQFF
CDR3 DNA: TGTGCCAGCCAAACTGTCGGGACAGCCACCTACAATGAGCAGTTCTTC

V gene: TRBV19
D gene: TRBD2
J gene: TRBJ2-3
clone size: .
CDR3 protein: CASSIGTSTTDTQYF
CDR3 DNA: TGTGCCAGTAGTATCGGGACTAGCACGACGGATACGCAGTATTTT

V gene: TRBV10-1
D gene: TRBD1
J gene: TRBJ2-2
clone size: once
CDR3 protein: CASSDGSWTGDTGELFF
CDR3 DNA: TGCGCCAGCAGTGATGGGTCGTGGACAGGAGACACCGGGGAGCTGTTTTTT

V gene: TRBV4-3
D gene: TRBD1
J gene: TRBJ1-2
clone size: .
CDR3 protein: CASSQKGTGQSYTF
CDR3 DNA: TGCGCCAGCAGCCAAAAAGGGACAGGACAGAGCTACACCTTC

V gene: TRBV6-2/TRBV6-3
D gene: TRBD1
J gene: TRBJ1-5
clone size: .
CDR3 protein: CASSPGTDVPPQHF
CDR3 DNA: TGTGCCAGCAGTCCCGGGACAGATGTTCCGCCCCAGCATTTT

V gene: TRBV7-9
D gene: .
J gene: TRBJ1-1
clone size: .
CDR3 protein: CASSLSGTTEAFF
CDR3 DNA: TGTGCCAGCAGCTTAAGCGGCACCACTGAAGCTTTCTTT

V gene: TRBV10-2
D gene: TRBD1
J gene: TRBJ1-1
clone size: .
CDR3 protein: CASSRTGKNTEAFF
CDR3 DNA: TGCGCCAGCAGCAGGACAGGTAAAAACACTGAAGCTTTCTTT

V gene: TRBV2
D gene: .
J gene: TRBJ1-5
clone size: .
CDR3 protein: CASSYPAGQPQHF
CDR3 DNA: TGTGCCAGCAGTTACCCGGCGGGTCAGCCCCAGCATTTT

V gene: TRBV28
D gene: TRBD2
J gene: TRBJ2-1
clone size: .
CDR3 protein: CASSSPWEREGGDEQFF
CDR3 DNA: TGTGCCAGCAGTTCCCCTTGGGAGCGGGAGGGTGGCGATGAGCAGTTCTTC

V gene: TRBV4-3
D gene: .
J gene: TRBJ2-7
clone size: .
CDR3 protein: CASSQEVTGVGSYEQYF
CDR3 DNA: TGCGCCAGCAGCCAAGAAGTGACCGGGGTCGGCTCCTACGAGCAGTACTTC

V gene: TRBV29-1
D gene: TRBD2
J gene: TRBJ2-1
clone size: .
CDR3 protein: CSVAYSGRAGEQFF
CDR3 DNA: TGCAGCGTTGCCTATAGCGGGAGGGCGGGTGAGCAGTTCTTC

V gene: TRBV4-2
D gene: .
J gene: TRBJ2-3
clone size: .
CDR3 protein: CASSQALSGSTDTQYF
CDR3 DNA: TGTGCCAGCAGCCAAGCCCTTTCGGGTAGCACAGATACGCAGTATTTT

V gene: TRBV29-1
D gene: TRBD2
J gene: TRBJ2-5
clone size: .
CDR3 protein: CSVALAGGGETQYF
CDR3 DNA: TGCAGCGTCGCACTAGCGGGAGGGGGGGAGACCCAGTACTTC

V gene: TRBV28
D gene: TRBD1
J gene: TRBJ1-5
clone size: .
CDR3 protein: CASSLLSDPGQTSNQPQHF
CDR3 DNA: TGTGCCAGCAGTTTGTTATCGGACCCGGGACAGACCTCCAATCAGCCCCAGCATTTT

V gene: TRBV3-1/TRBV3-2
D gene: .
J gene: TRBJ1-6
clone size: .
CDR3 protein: CASSQTGNSPLHF
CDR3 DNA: TGTGCCAGCAGCCAAACAGGTAATTCACCCCTCCACTTT

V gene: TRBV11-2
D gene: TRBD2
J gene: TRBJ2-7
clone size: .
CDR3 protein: CASKLAGGSSYEQYF
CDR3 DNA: TGTGCCAGCAAACTAGCGGGGGGAAGCTCCTACGAGCAGTACTTC

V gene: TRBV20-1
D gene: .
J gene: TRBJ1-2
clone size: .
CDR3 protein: CSSRSGEINTF
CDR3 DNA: TGCAGTTCCCGTTCGGGGGAAATAAACACCTTC

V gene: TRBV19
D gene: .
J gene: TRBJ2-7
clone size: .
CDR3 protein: CASSSGPVDNEQYF
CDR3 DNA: TGTGCCAGTAGTAGCGGACCTGTGGACAACGAGCAGTACTTC

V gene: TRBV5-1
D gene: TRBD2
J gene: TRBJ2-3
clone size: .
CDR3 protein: CASSPRTSGRTDTQYF
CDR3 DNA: TGCGCCAGCAGCCCGAGGACTAGCGGGCGCACAGATACGCAGTATTTT

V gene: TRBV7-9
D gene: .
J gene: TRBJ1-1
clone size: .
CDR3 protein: CASSQYHRYEAFF
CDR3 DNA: TGTGCCAGCAGCCAATACCACAGGTACGAAGCTTTCTTT

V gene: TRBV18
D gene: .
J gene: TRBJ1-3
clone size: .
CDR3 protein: CASSETGSSGNTIYF
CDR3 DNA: TGTGCCAGCTCAGAAACAGGGAGCTCTGGAAACACCATATATTTT

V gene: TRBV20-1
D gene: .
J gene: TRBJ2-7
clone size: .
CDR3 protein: CSAVGVEQYF
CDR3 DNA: TGCAGTGCCGTGGGAGTCGAGCAGTACTTC

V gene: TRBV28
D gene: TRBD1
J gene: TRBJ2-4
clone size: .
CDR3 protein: CASSLGQLLAKNIQYF
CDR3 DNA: TGTGCCAGCAGCCTGGGACAGCTTCTAGCCAAAAACATTCAGTACTTC

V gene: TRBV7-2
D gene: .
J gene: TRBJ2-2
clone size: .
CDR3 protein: CASSLDGAANTGELFF
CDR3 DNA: TGTGCCAGCAGCTTAGACGGAGCGGCGAACACCGGGGAGCTGTTTTTT

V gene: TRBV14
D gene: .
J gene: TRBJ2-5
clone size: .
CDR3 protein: CASSPVGRGAMETQYF
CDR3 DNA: TGTGCCAGCAGCCCCGTCGGACGGGGGGCGATGGAGACCCAGTACTTC

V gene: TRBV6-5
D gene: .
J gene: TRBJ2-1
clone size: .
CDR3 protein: CAIRPTGLSYNEQFF
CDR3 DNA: TGTGCCATACGTCCCACGGGGTTATCCTACAATGAGCAGTTCTTC

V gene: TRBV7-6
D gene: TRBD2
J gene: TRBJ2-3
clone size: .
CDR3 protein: CASSEGLAGNTDTQYF
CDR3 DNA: TGTGCCAGCAGCGAAGGACTAGCGGGGAACACAGATACGCAGTATTTT

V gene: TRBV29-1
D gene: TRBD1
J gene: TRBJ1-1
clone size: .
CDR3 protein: CSVEAGQGVMNTEAFF
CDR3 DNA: TGCAGCGTTGAAGCCGGACAGGGGGTCATGAACACTGAAGCTTTCTTT

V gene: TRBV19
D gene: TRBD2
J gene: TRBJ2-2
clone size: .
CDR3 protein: CASSIGLAGRTGELFF
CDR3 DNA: TGTGCCAGTAGTATTGGACTAGCGGGAAGGACCGGGGAGCTGTTTTTT

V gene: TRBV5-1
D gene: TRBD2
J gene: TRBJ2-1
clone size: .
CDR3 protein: CASSATSAYNEQFF
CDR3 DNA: TGCGCCAGCAGCGCCACTAGCGCGTACAATGAGCAGTTCTTC

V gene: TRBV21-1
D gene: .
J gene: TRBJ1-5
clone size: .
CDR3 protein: CASSRDRSLSGNQPQHF
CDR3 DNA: TGTGCCAGCAGCAGGGACAGGTCCTTGTCTGGCAATCAGCCCCAGCATTTT

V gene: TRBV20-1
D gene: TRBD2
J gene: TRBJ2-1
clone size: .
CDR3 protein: CSASGLTADFF
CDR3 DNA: TGCAGTGCTTCGGGACTAACGGCTGATTTCTTC

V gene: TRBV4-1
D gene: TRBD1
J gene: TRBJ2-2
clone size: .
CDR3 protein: CASSLDRGTGELFF
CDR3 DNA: TGCGCCAGCAGCCTCGACAGGGGCACCGGGGAGCTGTTTTTT

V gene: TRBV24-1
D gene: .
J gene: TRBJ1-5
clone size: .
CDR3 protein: CATSDSNQPQHF
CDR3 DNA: TGTGCCACCAGTGACTCGAATCAGCCCCAGCATTTT

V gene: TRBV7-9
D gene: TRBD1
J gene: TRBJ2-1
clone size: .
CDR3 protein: CASSGQGKEDEQFF
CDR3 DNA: TGTGCCAGCAGCGGACAGGGAAAGGAGGATGAGCAGTTCTTC

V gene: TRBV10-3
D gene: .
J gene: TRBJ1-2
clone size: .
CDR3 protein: CAISEYGQPNYGYTF
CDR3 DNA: TGTGCCATCAGTGAGTACGGACAACCTAACTATGGCTACACCTTC

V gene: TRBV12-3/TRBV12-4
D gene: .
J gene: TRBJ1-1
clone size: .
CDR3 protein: CASSLIGDHEAFF
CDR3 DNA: TGTGCCAGCAGTCTGATCGGGGATCATGAAGCTTTCTTT

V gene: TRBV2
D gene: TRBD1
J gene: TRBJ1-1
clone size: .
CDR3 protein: CASRVQGARITEAFF
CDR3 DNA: TGTGCCAGCAGGGTCCAGGGGGCTCGGATCACTGAAGCTTTCTTT

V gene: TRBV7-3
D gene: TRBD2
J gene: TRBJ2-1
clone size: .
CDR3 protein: CASSPQTSVYNEQFF
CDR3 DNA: TGTGCCAGCAGCCCCCAGACTAGCGTCTACAATGAGCAGTTCTTC

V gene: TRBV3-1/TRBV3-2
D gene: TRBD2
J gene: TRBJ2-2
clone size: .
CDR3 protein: CASSQAGETGELFF
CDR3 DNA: TGTGCCAGCAGCCAGGCGGGAGAGACCGGGGAGCTGTTTTTT

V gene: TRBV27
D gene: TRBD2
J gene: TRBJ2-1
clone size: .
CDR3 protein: CASSTSGRHNEQFF
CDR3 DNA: TGTGCCAGCAGCACTAGCGGGAGGCACAATGAGCAGTTCTTC

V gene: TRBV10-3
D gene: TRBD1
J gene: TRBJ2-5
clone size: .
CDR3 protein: CAIAQGRETQYF
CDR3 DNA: TGTGCCATCGCACAGGGGCGCGAGACCCAGTACTTC

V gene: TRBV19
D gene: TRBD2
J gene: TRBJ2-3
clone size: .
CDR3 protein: CASSIPGLAGTDTQYF
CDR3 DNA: TGTGCCAGTAGTATCCCTGGACTAGCGGGCACAGATACGCAGTATTTT

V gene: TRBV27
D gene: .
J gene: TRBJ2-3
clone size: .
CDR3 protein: CASSPIAAADTQYF
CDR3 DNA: TGTGCCAGCAGTCCCATAGCGGCAGCAGATACGCAGTATTTT